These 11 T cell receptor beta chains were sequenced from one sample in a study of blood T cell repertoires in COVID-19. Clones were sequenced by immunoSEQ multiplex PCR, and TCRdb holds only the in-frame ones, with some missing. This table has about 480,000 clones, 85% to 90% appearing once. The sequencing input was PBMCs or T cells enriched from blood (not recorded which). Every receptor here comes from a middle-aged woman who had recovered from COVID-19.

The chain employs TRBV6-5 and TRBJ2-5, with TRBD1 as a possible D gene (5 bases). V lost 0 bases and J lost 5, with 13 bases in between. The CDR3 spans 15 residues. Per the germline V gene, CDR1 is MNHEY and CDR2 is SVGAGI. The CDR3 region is CASSYSNRAGETQYF. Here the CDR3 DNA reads TGTGCCAGCAGTTACTCGAATAGGGCAGGGGAGACCCAGTACTTC.

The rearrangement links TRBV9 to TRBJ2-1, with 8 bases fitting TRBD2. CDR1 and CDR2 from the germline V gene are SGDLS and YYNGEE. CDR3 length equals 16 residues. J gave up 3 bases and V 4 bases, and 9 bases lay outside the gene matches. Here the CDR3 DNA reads TGTGCCAGCAGCCCCGTGGCGGGAGGTTTCTACAATGAGCAGTTCTTC. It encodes CASSPVAGGFYNEQFF.

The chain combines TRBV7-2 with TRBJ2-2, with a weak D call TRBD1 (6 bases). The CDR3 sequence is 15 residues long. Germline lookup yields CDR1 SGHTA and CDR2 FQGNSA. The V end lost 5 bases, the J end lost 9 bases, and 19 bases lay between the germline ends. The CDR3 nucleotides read TGTGCCAGCAGCCTGCCAGAGGGGACATCCTGGGAGCTGTTTTTT. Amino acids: CASSLPEGTSWELFF.

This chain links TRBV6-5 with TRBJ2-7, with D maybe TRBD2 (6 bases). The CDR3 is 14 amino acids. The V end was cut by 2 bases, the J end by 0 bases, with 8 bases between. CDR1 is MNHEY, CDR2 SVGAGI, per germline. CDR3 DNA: TGTGCCAGCAGTTACGGCGGGAACTCCTACGAGCAGTACTTC. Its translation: CASSYGGNSYEQYF.

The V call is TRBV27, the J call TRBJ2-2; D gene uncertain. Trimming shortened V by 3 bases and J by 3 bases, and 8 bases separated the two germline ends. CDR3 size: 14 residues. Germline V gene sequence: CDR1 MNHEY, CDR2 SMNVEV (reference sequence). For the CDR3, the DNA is TGTGCCAGCAGTTTTGACGGAGACACCGGGGAGCTGTTTTTT. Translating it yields CASSFDGDTGELFF.

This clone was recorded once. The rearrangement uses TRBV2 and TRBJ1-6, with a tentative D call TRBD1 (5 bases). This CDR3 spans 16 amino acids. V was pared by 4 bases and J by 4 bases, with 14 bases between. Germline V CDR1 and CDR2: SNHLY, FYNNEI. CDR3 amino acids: CASSVTGTVYNSPLHF. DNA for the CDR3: TGTGCCAGCAGTGTTACCGGGACTGTATATAATTCACCCCTCCACTTT.

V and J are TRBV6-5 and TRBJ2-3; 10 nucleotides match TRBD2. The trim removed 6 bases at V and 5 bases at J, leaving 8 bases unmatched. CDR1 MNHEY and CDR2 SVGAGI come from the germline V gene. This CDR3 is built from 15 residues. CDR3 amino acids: CASRSGRAGGDTQYF. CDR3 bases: TGTGCCAGCAGAAGCGGGAGGGCCGGGGGAGATACGCAGTATTTT.

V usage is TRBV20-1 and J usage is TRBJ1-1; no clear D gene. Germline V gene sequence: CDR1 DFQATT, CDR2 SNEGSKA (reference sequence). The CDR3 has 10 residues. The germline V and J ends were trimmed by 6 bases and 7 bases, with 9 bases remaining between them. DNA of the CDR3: TGCAGTGCCGAAACAGTTGAAGCTTTCTTT. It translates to CSAETVEAFF.

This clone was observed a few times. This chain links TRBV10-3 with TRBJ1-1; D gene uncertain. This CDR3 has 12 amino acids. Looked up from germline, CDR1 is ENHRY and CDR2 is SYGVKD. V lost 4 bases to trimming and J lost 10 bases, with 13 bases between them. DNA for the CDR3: TGTGCCATCAGTGGGGTCCCAGGAGGAGCTTTCTTT. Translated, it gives CAISGVPGGAFF.

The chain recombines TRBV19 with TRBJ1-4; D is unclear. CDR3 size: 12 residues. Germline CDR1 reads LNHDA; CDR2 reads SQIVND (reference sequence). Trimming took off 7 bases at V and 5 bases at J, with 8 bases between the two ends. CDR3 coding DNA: TGTGCCAGTAACATTTTAAATGAAAAACTGTTTTTT. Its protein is CASNILNEKLFF.

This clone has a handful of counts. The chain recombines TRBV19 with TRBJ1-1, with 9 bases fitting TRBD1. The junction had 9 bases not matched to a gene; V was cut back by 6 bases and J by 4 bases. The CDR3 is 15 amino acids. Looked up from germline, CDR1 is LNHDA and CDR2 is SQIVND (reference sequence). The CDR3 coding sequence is TGTGCCAGTAGCCCTCCCCGGACAGGGGCCACTGAAGCTTTCTTT. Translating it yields CASSPPRTGATEAFF.